These T cell receptor beta chains were read from a single sample in a study of immune heterogeneity within non-small cell lung tumors. TCRdb fed the multiplex PCR reads into MiXCR, producing one record per CDR3 protein. Of roughly 4,500 distinct CDR3 sequences listed, roughly a fifth are singletons. Sequenced material: lung tumor tissue. All receptors derive from an older man with non-small cell lung cancer. Both conserved end residues are part of each CDR3. A D gene is named only where the DNA matches it firmly. The size of a clone is reported for some rows only, either as once, few or many, or as a class for expanded clones.

CDR3 protein	CDR3 DNA	clone size	V gene	J gene	D gene
CASSLADYTWADTQYF	TGTGCCAGCAGCTTAGCGGACTACACCTGGGCAGATACGCAGTATTTT	NA	TRBV7-8	TRBJ2-3	NA
CASSEARKGRTANTGELFF	TGTGCCAGCAGTGAAGCACGTAAGGGACGGACGGCGAACACCGGGGAGCTGTTTTTT	medium-sized	TRBV6-1	TRBJ2-2	NA
CASRERGTDTQYF	TGTGCCAGTCGGGAGAGGGGCACAGATACGCAGTATTTT	NA	TRBV19	TRBJ2-3	NA
CASSLGWTEAFF	TGTGCCAGCAGCTTAGGTTGGACTGAAGCTTTCTTT	NA	TRBV7-2	TRBJ1-1	NA
CASSQDWPGSNQPQHF	TGCGCCAGCAGCCAAGATTGGCCAGGTAGCAATCAGCCCCAGCATTTT	medium-sized	TRBV4-1	TRBJ1-5	NA
CASSLVQQNTEAFF	TGTGCCAGCAGCTTAGTCCAGCAGAACACTGAAGCTTTCTTT	few	TRBV7-9	TRBJ1-1	NA
CASTLGSSYNDQFF	TGCGCCAGCACTCTGGGGAGCTCCTACAATGATCAGTTCTTC	NA	TRBV5-1	TRBJ2-1	NA
CASSLGDRTHNEQFF	TGTGCCAGCAGCTTAGGGGACAGGACCCACAATGAGCAGTTCTTC	NA	TRBV7-9	TRBJ2-1	TRBD1
CASSPRTGFSYNSPLHF	TGTGCCAGCAGCCCGAGGACAGGGTTCTCCTATAATTCACCCCTCCACTTT	few	TRBV5-6	TRBJ1-6	TRBD1
CAWSVFLAGGPSYEQYF	TGTGCCTGGAGTGTCTTCCTAGCGGGAGGACCCTCCTACGAGCAGTACTTC	NA	TRBV30	TRBJ2-7	TRBD2
CASSPLYEQYF	TGTGCCAGCAGCCCATTATACGAGCAGTACTTC	medium-sized	TRBV11-2	TRBJ2-7	NA
CASSLDPGTAYGYTF	TGCGCCAGCAGCTTGGACCCCGGGACAGCTTATGGCTACACCTTC	medium-sized	TRBV5-1	TRBJ1-2	TRBD1
CASSQEQGLAGFNEQFF	TGTGCCAGCAGCCAAGAGCAGGGACTAGCGGGATTCAATGAGCAGTTCTTC	few	TRBV14	TRBJ2-1	TRBD2
CASSPPGLQETQYF	TGTGCCAGTAGTCCCCCGGGACTACAAGAGACCCAGTACTTC	medium-sized	TRBV19	TRBJ2-5	TRBD2
CASSYAAGPYEQYF	TGTGCCAGCAGTTACGCCGCGGGACCATACGAGCAGTACTTC	medium-sized	TRBV6-6	TRBJ2-7	NA
CSATEDNYGYTF	TGCAGTGCTACAGAGGATAACTATGGCTACACCTTC	medium-sized	TRBV20-1	TRBJ1-2	NA
CASSNSYGKKETQYF	TGTGCCAGCAGTAACTCATATGGGAAAAAGGAGACCCAGTACTTC	few	TRBV28	TRBJ2-5	NA
CSATLGGINSPLHF	TGCAGTGCAACCCTGGGGGGAATTAATTCACCCCTCCACTTT	medium-sized	TRBV20-1	TRBJ1-6	NA
CASSQDFTGFEKLFF	TGTGCCAGCAGCCAAGATTTTACAGGTTTCGAAAAACTGTTTTTT	medium-sized	TRBV3-1	TRBJ1-4	NA
CAIGEVPYEQYF	TGTGCCATTGGGGAAGTTCCCTACGAGCAGTACTTC	medium-sized	TRBV10-3	TRBJ2-7	NA
CSARVLAGNEQFF	TGCAGTGCTAGAGTGCTAGCGGGCAATGAGCAGTTCTTC	NA	TRBV20-1	TRBJ2-1	TRBD2
CASSLRGLGEQYF	TGTGCCAGCAGCTTGAGGGGGTTAGGGGAGCAGTACTTC	medium-sized	TRBV5-8	TRBJ2-7	NA
CASSLKPGLADFTDTQYF	TGTGCCAGCAGCCTTAAACCGGGACTAGCGGATTTCACAGATACGCAGTATTTT	NA	TRBV6-1	TRBJ2-3	TRBD2